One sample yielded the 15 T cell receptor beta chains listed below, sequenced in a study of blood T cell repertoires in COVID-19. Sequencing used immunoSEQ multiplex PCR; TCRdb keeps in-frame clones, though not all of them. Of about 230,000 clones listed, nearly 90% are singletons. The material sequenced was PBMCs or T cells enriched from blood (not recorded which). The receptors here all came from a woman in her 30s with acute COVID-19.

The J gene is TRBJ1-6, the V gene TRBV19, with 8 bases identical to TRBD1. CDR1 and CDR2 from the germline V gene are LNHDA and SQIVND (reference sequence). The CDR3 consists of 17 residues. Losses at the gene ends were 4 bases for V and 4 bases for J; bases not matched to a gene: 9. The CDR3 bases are TGTGCCAGTAGTACTATGGACAGGGACGTATATAATTCACCCCTCCACTTT. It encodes CASSTMDRDVYNSPLHF.

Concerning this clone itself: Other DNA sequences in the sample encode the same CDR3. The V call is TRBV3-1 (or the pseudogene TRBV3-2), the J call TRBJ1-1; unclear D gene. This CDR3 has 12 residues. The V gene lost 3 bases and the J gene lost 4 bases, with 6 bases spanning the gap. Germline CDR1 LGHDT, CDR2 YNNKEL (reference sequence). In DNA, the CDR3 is TGTGCCAGCAGCCACCGCGGCACTGAAGCTTTCTTT. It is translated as CASSHRGTEAFF.

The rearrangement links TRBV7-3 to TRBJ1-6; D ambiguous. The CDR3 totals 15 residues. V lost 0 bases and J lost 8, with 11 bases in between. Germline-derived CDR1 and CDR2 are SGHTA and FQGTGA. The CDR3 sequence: CASSLTAGEDSPLHF. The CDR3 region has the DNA TGTGCCAGCAGCTTAACTGCGGGCGAGGATTCACCCCTCCACTTT.

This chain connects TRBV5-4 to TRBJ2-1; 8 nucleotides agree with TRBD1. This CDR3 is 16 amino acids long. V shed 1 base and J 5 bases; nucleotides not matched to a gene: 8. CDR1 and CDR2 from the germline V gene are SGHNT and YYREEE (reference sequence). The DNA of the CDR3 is TGTGCCAGCAGCTTGTGGCAGGACAGGGTAGACAATGAGCAGTTCTTC. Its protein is CASSLWQDRVDNEQFF.

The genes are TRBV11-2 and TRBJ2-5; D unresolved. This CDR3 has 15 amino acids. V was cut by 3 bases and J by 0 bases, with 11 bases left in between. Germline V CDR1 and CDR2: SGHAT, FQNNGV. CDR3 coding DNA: TGTGCCAGCAGCTTGTGGCCGTCGTACCAAGAGACCCAGTACTTC. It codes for CASSLWPSYQETQYF. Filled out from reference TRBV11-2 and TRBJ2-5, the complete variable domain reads EAGVAQSPRYKIIEKRQSVAFWCNPISGHATLYWYQQILGQGPKLLIQFQNNGVVDDSQLPKDRFSAERLKGVDSTLKIQPAKLEDSAVYLCASSLWPSYQETQYFGPGTRLLVL.

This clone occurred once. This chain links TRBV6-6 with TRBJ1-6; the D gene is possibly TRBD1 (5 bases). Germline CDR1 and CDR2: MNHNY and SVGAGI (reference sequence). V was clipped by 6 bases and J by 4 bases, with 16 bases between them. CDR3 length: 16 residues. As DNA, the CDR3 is TGTGCCAGCAGCTACAGGACGGGGGAATATAATTCACCCCTCCACTTT. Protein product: CASSYRTGEYNSPLHF.

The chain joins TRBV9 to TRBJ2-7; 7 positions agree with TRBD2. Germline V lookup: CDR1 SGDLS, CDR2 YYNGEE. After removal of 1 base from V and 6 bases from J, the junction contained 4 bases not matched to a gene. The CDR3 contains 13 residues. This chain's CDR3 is CASSVWGGSEQYF. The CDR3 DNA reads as TGTGCCAGCAGCGTATGGGGGGGAAGCGAGCAGTACTTC.

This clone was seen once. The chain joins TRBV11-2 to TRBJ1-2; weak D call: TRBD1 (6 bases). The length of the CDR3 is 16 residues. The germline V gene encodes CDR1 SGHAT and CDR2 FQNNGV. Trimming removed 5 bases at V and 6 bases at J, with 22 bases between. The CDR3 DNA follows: TGTGCCAGCAGCCCACGAGGGGCAGGGGAAATCGATGGCTACACCTTC. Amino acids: CASSPRGAGEIDGYTF.

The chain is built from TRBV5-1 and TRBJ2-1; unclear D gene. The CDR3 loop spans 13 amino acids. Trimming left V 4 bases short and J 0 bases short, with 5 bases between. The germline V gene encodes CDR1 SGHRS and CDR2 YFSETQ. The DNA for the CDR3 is TGCGCCAGCAGCGCGAGCTCCTACAATGAGCAGTTCTTC. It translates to CASSASSYNEQFF.

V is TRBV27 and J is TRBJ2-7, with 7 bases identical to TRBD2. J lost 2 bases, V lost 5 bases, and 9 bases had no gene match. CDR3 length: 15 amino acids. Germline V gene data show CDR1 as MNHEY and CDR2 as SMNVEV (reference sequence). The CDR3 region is CASSPRGAGTYEQYF. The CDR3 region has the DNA TGTGCCAGCAGTCCCCGGGGAGCGGGAACCTACGAGCAGTACTTC.

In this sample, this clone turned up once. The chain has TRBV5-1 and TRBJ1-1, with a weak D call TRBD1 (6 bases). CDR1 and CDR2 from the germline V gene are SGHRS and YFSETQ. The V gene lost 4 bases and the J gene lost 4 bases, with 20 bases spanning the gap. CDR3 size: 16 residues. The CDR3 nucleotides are TGCGCCAGCAGCCTGGAACAGGGAAACCTAATCACTGAAGCTTTCTTT. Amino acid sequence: CASSLEQGNLITEAFF.

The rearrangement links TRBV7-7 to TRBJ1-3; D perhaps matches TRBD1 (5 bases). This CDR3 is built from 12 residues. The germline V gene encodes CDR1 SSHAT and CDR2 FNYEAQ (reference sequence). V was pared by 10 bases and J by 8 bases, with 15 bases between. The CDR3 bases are TGTGCCACGCGGGGGATAGGGGACACCATATATTTT. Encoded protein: CATRGIGDTIYF.

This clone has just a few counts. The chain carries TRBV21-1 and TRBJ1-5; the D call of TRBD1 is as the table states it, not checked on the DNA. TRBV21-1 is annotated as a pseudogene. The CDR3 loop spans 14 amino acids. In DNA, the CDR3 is TGTGCCAGCAGCACCCCAGATAGCAATCAGCCCCAGCATTTT. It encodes CASSTPDSNQPQHF.

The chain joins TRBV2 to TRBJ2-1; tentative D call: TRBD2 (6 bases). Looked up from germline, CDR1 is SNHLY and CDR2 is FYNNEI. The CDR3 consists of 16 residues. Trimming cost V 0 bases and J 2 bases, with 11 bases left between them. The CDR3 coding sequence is TGTGCCAGCAGTGAAGCTATGGGGGGAGCCTACAATGAGCAGTTCTTC. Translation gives CASSEAMGGAYNEQFF.

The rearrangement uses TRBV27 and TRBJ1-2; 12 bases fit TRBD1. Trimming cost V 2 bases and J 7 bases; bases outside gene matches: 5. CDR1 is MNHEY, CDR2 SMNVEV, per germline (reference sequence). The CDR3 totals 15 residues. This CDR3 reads CASSLLGTGGRGYTF. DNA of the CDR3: TGTGCCAGCAGTTTACTCGGGACAGGGGGCCGTGGCTACACCTTC.